The sequence of this T cell receptor beta chain was determined in a study of tumor-infiltrating lymphocytes in localized non-small cell lung cancer. Across the whole study: From each patient, both tumor and uninvolved lung, non-adjacent to tumor, were sampled.

Notes on the study in general: Immunotypes IM1 and IM2 had similar TCR-derived T-cell fractions. TCR sequencing covered a subset of patients with enough tissue. Each assay used a separate piece of the same tissue.

Worth noting for this clone: The antigen is not known.

Profiling relied on immunoSEQ multiplex PCR, and the TCRdb table lists in-frame clones only, not all of them. The data contain 15,000 to 20,000 clones, 73% of them singletons. Trimming at V came to 5 bases and at J to 0 bases, leaving 5 bases not matched to a gene. This CDR3 is built from 17 residues. CDR1 and CDR2 from the germline V gene are SEHNR and FQNEAQ (reference sequence). The receptor was isolated from a human donor with non-small cell lung cancer. This chain links TRBV7-9 with TRBJ2-5, with 14 bases identical to TRBD2. Sequencing was carried out using lung tumor tissue. In DNA, the CDR3 is TGTGCCAGCAGCCAGGGACTAGCGGGGGCCCACCAAGAGACCCAGTACTTC. Protein sequence: CASSQGLAGAHQETQYF.